This TCR beta chain was captured in a study of regulatory T cells in long-lasting Graves disease. Study overall: Graves' patients with a new diagnosis had received antithyroid drugs under 3 months.

Regarding time point: newly diagnosed GD, antithyroid drugs for less than 3 months. The TCR library was made from RNA extracted from PBMCs. The patients included were those that came from an endocrinology department in Xi'an, China. The germline V gene encodes CDR1 MNHEY and CDR2 SMNVEV (reference sequence). V gave up 5 bases and J gave up 2 bases, with 13 bases separating them. The CDR3 extends over 14 amino acids. This clonotype was counted at least ten times. For TCR beta, libraries came from iRepertoire HTBI primers and Arm-PCR of CDR3 regions. TCRdb processed the multiplex PCR reads anew with MiXCR; each CDR3 protein has one entry. This sample has fewer than 650,000 distinct CDR3 sequences, with approximately 15% found just once. This sample also belongs to another study, concerning T cells in Graves' hyperthyroidism and ophthalmopathy. According to that study: Blood held most thyroid clonotypes expanded above 0.001 frequency.

The TCR originated in a woman under 40 with Graves disease. Sequencing was performed on peripheral blood mononuclear cells (PBMCs), taken at new diagnosis, from a patient treated with antithyroid drugs. This chain links TRBV27 with TRBJ2-7; D is unclear. The CDR3: CASSPSSDPYEQYF. CDR3 DNA: TGTGCCAGCAGTCCCAGTTCCGACCCCTACGAGCAGTACTTC.